Below, 28 T cell receptor beta chains from the same sample are listed, as sequenced in a study of blood T cell repertoires in COVID-19. Sequenced by immunoSEQ multiplex PCR; TCRdb stores in-frame clones only, minus some. The sample shows 200,000 to 250,000 clones, 82% of them seen only once. The specimen was peripheral blood. These TCRs come from a woman in her 70s with acute or convalescent COVID-19.

CDR3 sequence (DNA): TGTGCCAGCACCCGGGACAGGGGCGACTATGGCTACACCTTC. It specifies CASTRDRGDYGYTF. V usage is TRBV7-9 and J usage is TRBJ1-2, with 10 bases fitting TRBD1. Germline V gene data show CDR1 as SEHNR and CDR2 as FQNEAQ (reference sequence). This CDR3 region has 14 residues. The V gene end was trimmed by 7 bases and the J gene end by 3 bases; junction bases not matched to a gene: 5.

The genes are TRBV27 and TRBJ1-3, with 9 bases aligning to TRBD1. The CDR3 covers 15 residues. V shed 6 bases and J 7 bases; nucleotides not matched to a gene: 10. Germline lookup yields CDR1 MNHEY and CDR2 SMNVEV (reference sequence). The CDR3 DNA reads as TGTGCCAGCAGGTCGGGACAGGGTACAAAGAACACCATATATTTT. As protein: CASRSGQGTKNTIYF.

This rearrangement joins TRBV3-1 (or the pseudogene TRBV3-2) to TRBJ1-2; 9 positions match TRBD1. With V trimmed by 4 bases and J by 2 bases, 5 bases remained unmatched. CDR3 size: 15 residues. Germline V CDR1 and CDR2: LGHDT, YNNKEL (reference sequence). The CDR3 spells CASSPGTGINYGYTF. The CDR3 DNA follows: TGTGCCAGCAGCCCCGGGACAGGGATAAACTATGGCTACACCTTC.

The chain uses TRBV30 and TRBJ1-4; D is uncertain. Germline V gene data show CDR1 as GTSNPN and CDR2 as SVGIG (reference sequence). Trimming cost V 2 bases and J 0 bases, with 19 bases left between them. The CDR3 runs 18 residues. CDR3 protein: CAWSRGLPRLSTNEKLFF. The CDR3 nucleotides read TGTGCCTGGAGTAGAGGCCTCCCCCGACTTTCAACTAATGAAAAACTGTTTTTT.

The chain employs TRBV7-9 and TRBJ2-1, with a possible D match to TRBD1 (6 bases). V gave up 5 bases and J gave up 8 bases, with 13 bases separating them. The CDR3 extends over 13 amino acids. Germline CDR1 reads SEHNR; CDR2 reads FQNEAQ (reference sequence). This CDR3 reads CASSLTGNHEQFF. In DNA form, the CDR3 reads TGTGCCAGCAGCCTCACAGGGAACCATGAGCAGTTCTTC.

This clone was recorded a few times. The chain couples TRBV18 to TRBJ2-7; D is undetermined. The CDR3 is 13 amino acids. The V end lost 0 bases, the J end lost 7 bases, and 10 bases lay between the germline ends. The germline CDR1 and CDR2 sequences are KGHSH and LQKENI. CDR3 DNA sequence: TGTGCCAGCTCACCACCCCCCTCAGGAGAGCAGTACTTC. Its translation: CASSPPPSGEQYF.

The chain links TRBV6-5 to TRBJ1-1; no definite D call. Between the trimmed V and J ends, which lost 6 bases and 4 bases, there was a span of 15 bases. There are 14 residues in the CDR3. Per germline, CDR1 MNHEY and CDR2 SVGAGI. The CDR3 DNA reads TGTGCCAGCAGCCCCTGGTCAGATGGCACTGAAGCTTTCTTT. Translation: CASSPWSDGTEAFF.

The chain combines TRBV2 with TRBJ1-5; the match to TRBD1 covers 12 bases. Per germline, CDR1 SNHLY and CDR2 FYNNEI. This CDR3 contains 16 residues. Germline trimming cut 5 bases from V and 5 bases from J; bases unmatched to any gene: 7. The CDR3 DNA reads TGTGCCAGCAGTAAGGGGACAGGGGGCGTCGATCAGCCCCAGCATTTT. Residues: CASSKGTGGVDQPQHF.

This chain uses TRBV4-3 with TRBJ2-6; maybe TRBD1 (7 bases). CDR1 is LGHNA and CDR2 is YSLEER in the germline V gene. Between the trimmed V and J ends, which lost 0 bases and 3 bases, there was a span of 9 bases. This CDR3 spans 16 amino acids. The CDR3 DNA reads TGCGCCAGCAGCCAAGACAGGGGGGTTGGGGCCAACGTCCTGACTTTC. Translating it yields CASSQDRGVGANVLTF.

This clone has only one observation. The chain carries TRBV18 and TRBJ1-1; 7 positions match TRBD1. Trimming at V came to 0 bases and at J to 4 bases, leaving 8 bases not matched to a gene. Per germline, CDR1 KGHSH and CDR2 LQKENI. The CDR3 spans 16 residues. The CDR3 sequence is CASSPPIGGTFTEAFF. CDR3 in DNA: TGTGCCAGCTCACCACCAATAGGGGGCACCTTCACTGAAGCTTTCTTT.

The table lists this clone with a few counts. The chain is built from TRBV6-6 and TRBJ1-1, with TRBD1 matching 8 bases. The CDR3 extends over 14 amino acids. In germline, CDR1 is MNHNY, CDR2 SVGAGI (reference sequence). V lost 6 bases to trimming and J lost 6 bases; unmatched junction nucleotides: 9. The CDR3 DNA reads TGTGCCAGCAGCTCAGCAGGGGGCCGGGCTGAAGCTTTCTTT. This translates into CASSSAGGRAEAFF.

The chain couples TRBV18 to TRBJ2-3, with 12 bases fitting TRBD2. This CDR3 spans 16 amino acids. Germline V CDR1 and CDR2: KGHSH, LQKENI. V shed 4 bases and J 0 bases; nucleotides not matched to a gene: 2. CDR3 sequence: CASSQGLAGSTDTQYF. CDR3 bases: TGTGCCAGCTCACAGGGACTAGCGGGTAGCACAGATACGCAGTATTTT.

The chain couples TRBV2 to TRBJ2-1; 14 bases fit TRBD2. The CDR3 runs 14 residues. The germline V gene has CDR1 SNHLY and CDR2 FYNNEI. After removal of 6 bases from V and 6 bases from J, the junction contained 1 base not matched to a gene. CDR3 in DNA: TGTGCCAGCAGGGGACTAGCGGGGGTCAATGAGCAGTTCTTC. Residues: CASRGLAGVNEQFF.

This clone was recorded a few times. This chain links TRBV3-1 (or the pseudogene TRBV3-2) with TRBJ2-7; no clear D gene. This CDR3 is 12 amino acids long. Germline V gives CDR1 LGHDT, CDR2 YNNKEL (reference sequence). V lost 0 bases, J lost 5 bases, and 5 bases lay in between. The CDR3 nucleotides read TGTGCCAGCAGCCAAGATTTCGACGAGCAGTACTTC. Protein product: CASSQDFDEQYF.

In nucleotides, the CDR3 is TGTGCCAGCAGCCAAGTAGGGCAGGGAGATACGCAGTATTTT. The encoded protein is CASSQVGQGDTQYF. The chain employs TRBV14 and TRBJ2-3; D possibly corresponds to TRBD1 (5 bases). Germline CDR1 and CDR2: SGHDN and FVKESK. CDR3 length: 14 amino acids. V lost 1 base, J lost 5 bases, and 10 bases lay in between.

The CDR3 sequence: CATSGRQGTYNEQFF. Here the CDR3 DNA reads TGTGCCACCAGCGGACGACAGGGGACCTACAATGAGCAGTTCTTC. The J gene is TRBJ2-1, the V gene TRBV15; TRBD1 aligns across 8 bases. V shed 5 bases and J 2 bases; nucleotides not matched to a gene: 5. The CDR3 runs 15 residues. Looked up from germline, CDR1 is LNHNV and CDR2 is YYDKDF (reference sequence).

This clone has just a few counts. The V call is TRBV6-2 or TRBV6-3, the J call TRBJ2-3; TRBD1 matches at 7 bases. CDR3 length: 15 residues. Per germline, CDR1 MNHEY and CDR2 SVGEGT. J lost 1 base, V lost 5 bases, and 6 bases had no gene match. This chain's CDR3 is CASSQQGIGTDTQYF. The CDR3 region has the DNA TGTGCCAGCAGTCAACAGGGGATCGGCACAGATACGCAGTATTTT.

The gene calls are TRBV30 and TRBJ1-3; 8 bases fit TRBD1. Germline assignment: CDR1 GTSNPN and CDR2 SVGIG (reference sequence). The CDR3 contains 13 residues. With V trimmed by 3 bases and J by 7 bases, 5 bases remained unmatched. CDR3 amino acids: CAWSRGRMNTIYF. The CDR3 DNA reads as TGTGCCTGGAGCAGGGGGCGAATGAACACCATATATTTT.

The chain combines TRBV19 with TRBJ1-5; 7 nucleotides align to TRBD1. Germline CDR1 reads LNHDA; CDR2 reads SQIVND (reference sequence). The V gene end was trimmed by 6 bases and the J gene end by 2 bases; junction bases not matched to a gene: 7. The CDR3 totals 15 residues. The CDR3 reads CASRLDRVGNQPQHF. As DNA, the CDR3 is TGTGCCAGTAGACTAGACAGGGTCGGCAATCAGCCCCAGCATTTT.

The gene calls are TRBV6-6 and TRBJ1-5; tentatively, D is TRBD1 (6 bases). Germline assignment: CDR1 MNHNY and CDR2 SVGAGI (reference sequence). Trimming pared 5 bases from V and 4 bases from J, leaving 18 bases between. The CDR3 extends over 16 amino acids. The CDR3 loop reads CASSTYTGLRNQPQHF. The DNA for the CDR3 is TGTGCCAGCAGTACTTATACAGGGTTAAGGAATCAGCCCCAGCATTTT.

This chain joins TRBV1 and TRBJ1-4. TRBV1 is classified as a pseudogene. The CDR3 runs 13 residues. CDR3 bases: TGCGCCTTCCTCGCCAGTTTGGAGGAAAAACTGTTTTTT. Translation gives CAFLASLEEKLFF.

The rearrangement joins TRBV7-2 to TRBJ2-7, with a tentative D call TRBD2 (6 bases). V gave up 5 bases and J gave up 4 bases, with 15 bases separating them. The germline V gene has CDR1 SGHTA and CDR2 FQGNSA. This CDR3 has 14 amino acids. In DNA, the CDR3 is TGTGCCAGCAGCCCCCATAGCGGCCAGTACGAGCAGTACTTC. This gives the protein CASSPHSGQYEQYF. The full variable domain, in which reference TRBV7-2 and TRBJ2-7 provide the parts outside the CDR3, is GAGVSQSPSNKVTEKGKDVELRCDPISGHTALYWYRQSLGQGLEFLIYFQGNSAPDKSGLPSDRFSAERTGGSVSTLTIQRTQQEDSAVYLCASSPHSGQYEQYFGPGTRLTVT.

The chain is built from TRBV6-5 and TRBJ1-3, with D perhaps TRBD1 (5 bases). CDR3 length: 14 amino acids. Germline CDR1 reads MNHEY; CDR2 reads SVGAGI. Trimming took off 6 bases at V and 2 bases at J, with 11 bases between the two ends. The CDR3 region has the DNA TGTGCCAGCAGACTCAAGGGGCCTGGAAACACCATATATTTT. It specifies CASRLKGPGNTIYF.

The chain joins TRBV19 to TRBJ2-2, with 9 bases lining up with TRBD1. CDR3 length: 17 residues. Germline V gene sequence: CDR1 LNHDA, CDR2 SQIVND (reference sequence). V was clipped by 5 bases and J by 1 base; unmatched bases: 8. DNA of the CDR3: TGTGCCAGTAGTTTCGAAGGGGGACAGGGGAACACCGGGGAGCTGTTTTTT. It yields the protein CASSFEGGQGNTGELFF.

The V call is TRBV4-2, the J call TRBJ2-1, with D perhaps matching TRBD1 (6 bases). The CDR3 has 16 residues. The germline V and J ends were trimmed by 2 bases and 2 bases, with 13 bases remaining between them. Germline CDR1 LGHNA, CDR2 YNFKEQ. The DNA for the CDR3 is TGTGCCAGCAGCCAATCAGGTGGGGGCCCCTACAATGAGCAGTTCTTC. Translated: CASSQSGGGPYNEQFF.

This chain uses TRBV7-2 with TRBJ2-4; a possible D gene is TRBD1 (5 bases). The CDR3 loop spans 15 amino acids. Germline V gives CDR1 SGHTA, CDR2 FQGNSA. V lost 0 bases to trimming and J lost 8 bases, with 14 bases between them. The CDR3 DNA sequence: TGTGCCAGCAGCTTAGCATCCCAGGGTAGGGACATTCAGTACTTC. It specifies CASSLASQGRDIQYF.

The chain carries TRBV18 and TRBJ1-1; tentatively, D is TRBD1 (6 bases). The CDR3 runs 13 residues. V shed 8 bases and J shed 2 bases, with 12 bases lying between them. Germline-derived CDR1 and CDR2 are KGHSH and LQKENI. The DNA for the CDR3 is TGTGCCAGCGCTGGACAGAGTAACACTGAAGCTTTCTTT. Protein sequence: CASAGQSNTEAFF.

The genes are TRBV7-9 and TRBJ1-6, with D hard to call. CDR3 size: 17 residues. Germline lookup yields CDR1 SEHNR and CDR2 FQNEAQ (reference sequence). Trimming removed 4 bases at V and 8 bases at J, with 21 bases between. The CDR3, as DNA: TGTGCCAGCAGCTCCTACCGAGCCGGGAGCTGGGATTCACCCCTCCACTTT. This encodes CASSSYRAGSWDSPLHF.